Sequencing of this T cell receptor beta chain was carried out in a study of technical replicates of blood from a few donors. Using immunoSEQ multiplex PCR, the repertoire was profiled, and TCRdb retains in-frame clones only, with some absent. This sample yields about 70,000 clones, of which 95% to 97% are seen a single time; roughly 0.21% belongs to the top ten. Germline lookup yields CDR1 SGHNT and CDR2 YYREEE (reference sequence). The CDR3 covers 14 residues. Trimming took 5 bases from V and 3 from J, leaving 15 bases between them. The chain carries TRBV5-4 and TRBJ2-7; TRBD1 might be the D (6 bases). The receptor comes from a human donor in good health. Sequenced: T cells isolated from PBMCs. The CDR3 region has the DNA TGTGCCAGCAGACCCGAAGGGACATTCTACGAGCAGTACTTC. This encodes CASRPEGTFYEQYF. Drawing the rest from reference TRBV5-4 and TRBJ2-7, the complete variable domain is ETGVTQSPTHLIKTRGQQVTLRCSSQSGHNTVSWYQQALGQGPQFIFQYYREEENGRGNFPPRFSGLQFPNYSSELNVNALELDDSALYLCASRPEGTFYEQYFGPGTRLTVT.